One sample yielded the 2 T cell receptor beta chains listed below, sequenced in a study of cytomegalovirus exposure and HLA in healthy donors. The PCR had 60 Vbeta and 13 Jbeta primers. TCRdb keeps only in-frame clones here, not all; method: immunoSEQ multiplex PCR. The table includes approximately 100,000 clones, around 80% detected once. Sequences were obtained from PBMCs. These receptors all stem from a woman aged 45-65 years in good health and CMV-seropositive.

This clone was found once. This rearrangement joins TRBV12-5 to TRBJ1-2; possibly TRBD1 for D (6 bases). V was clipped by 0 bases and J by 3 bases, with 11 bases between them. Germline assignment: CDR1 LGHNT and CDR2 FRNRAP. The CDR3 contains 15 residues. The CDR3 DNA follows: TGTGCTAGTGGTTTGGTAGTTCCAGGGGACTATGGCTACACCTTC. It specifies CASGLVVPGDYGYTF.

This clone has only one observation. V usage is TRBV5-1 and J usage is TRBJ2-4; a possible D gene is TRBD1 (5 bases). With 0 bases removed from V and 8 bases from J, the gap between germline ends came to 12 bases. Germline CDR1 is SGHRS and CDR2 is YFSETQ. The CDR3 length is 14 residues. CDR3: CASSLARGEDIQYF. The CDR3, as DNA: TGCGCCAGCAGCTTGGCAAGGGGCGAGGACATTCAGTACTTC.